A single sample is the source of the 4 T cell receptor beta chains below, sequenced in a study of regulatory T cells in long-lasting Graves disease (dated by TCRdb to about 2021). Libraries were built with multiplex PCR. These reads were obtained on an Illumina HiSeq 4000. CDR3 regions were amplified by Arm-PCR with iRepertoire HTBI primers to construct TCR beta libraries. TCRdb ran its own pipeline on the public reads, namely fastp trimming at Q25 and MiXCR clone calling, and kept in-frame beta chains. For every CDR3 protein sequence, its rows merge into one entry that carries the most common genes and DNA. The sample table shows roughly 440,000 distinct CDR3 sequences, and 16% are seen once. Less than 30% of the sample lies in the top ten. The intended sense of this specimen's time point label: newly diagnosed GD, antithyroid drugs for less than 3 months. For both TCR sequencing and RNA sequencing, RNA was extracted from PBMCs using TRIzol.

These same records also appear under a second study, on T cells in Graves' hyperthyroidism and ophthalmopathy.

This sample comprised peripheral blood mononuclear cells (PBMCs), obtained at new diagnosis, from a patient treated with antithyroid drugs. The receptors derive from a young woman with Graves disease. Donor details come from another sample of the same person, matched by shared clones.

This clonotype was found a few times. V usage is TRBV2 and J usage is TRBJ2-2; the D gene is possibly TRBD1 (5 bases). The CDR3 spans 15 residues. Germline V CDR1 and CDR2: SNHLY, FYNNEI. This CDR3 reads CARRGGAPLTGELFF. The CDR3 DNA follows: TGTGCGAGAAGGGGCGGAGCGCCCTTAACCGGGGAGCTGTTTTTT.

The J gene is TRBJ2-7, the V gene TRBV9; D assignment may be TRBD1 or TRBD2 (6 bases each). CDR3 length equals 14 residues. The germline V gene encodes CDR1 SGDLS and CDR2 YYNGEE. Trimming stripped 4 bases from V and 6 bases from J, with 17 bases between. CDR3 protein: CASSPGDTFSEQYF. In DNA form, the CDR3 reads TGTGCCAGCAGCCCGGGGGACACCTTTTCCGAGCAGTACTTC. Full variable domain (rest looked up from reference TRBV9 and TRBJ2-7): DSGVTQTPKHLITATGQRVTLRCSPRSGDLSVYWYQQSLDQGLQFLIQYYNGEERAKGNILERFSAQQFPDLHSELNLSSLELGDSALYFCASSPGDTFSEQYFGPGTRLTVT.

This clonotype was observed many times. This sequence joins TRBV6-1 and TRBJ1-4; tentatively, D is TRBD1 (5 bases). CDR1 MNHNS and CDR2 SASEGT come from the germline V gene. The CDR3 totals 18 residues. Trimming cost V 6 bases and J 7 bases, with 27 bases left between them. DNA for the CDR3: TGTGCCAGCAGGAGGGTGGCAGGGAGGAATGTGCCGGGTGAAAAACTGTTTTTT. Translated: CASRRVAGRNVPGEKLFF.

At least ten counts were recorded for this clonotype. The chain joins TRBV28 to TRBJ2-7, with D maybe TRBD1 (8 bases). Trimming pared 2 bases from V and 7 bases from J, leaving 15 bases between. Germline CDR1 is MDHEN and CDR2 is SYDVKM. CDR3 length equals 14 residues. CDR3 region: CASSLGRGRGEQYF. The CDR3 nucleotides read TGTGCCAGCAGTTTAGGCAGGGGGCGGGGGGAGCAGTACTTC. Complete variable domain (other parts from reference TRBV28 and TRBJ2-7): DVKVTQSSRYLVKRTGEKVFLECVQDMDHENMFWYRQDPGLGLRLIYFSYDVKMKEKGDIPEGYSVSREKKERFSLILESASTNQTSMYLCASSLGRGRGEQYFGPGTRLTVT.